The next 24 T cell receptor beta chains were all read from a single sample in a study of PD-L1 blockade in urothelial cancer. The sample's time point: pretreatment peripheral blood. Assay: immunoSEQ multiplex PCR; the TCRdb copy retains only in-frame clones and omits some. This sample yields approximately 63,000 clones, of which 75% to 85% are seen a single time; 1.6% belongs to the top ten. The source material was PBMCs, sampled around atezolizumab (anti-PD-L1) treatment. Source of these receptors: a man between 70 and 80 years old with urothelial cancer.

The chain joins TRBV6-5 to TRBJ2-1, with TRBD2 matching over 13 bases. V dropped 5 bases and J dropped 6; count of bases not matched to a gene: 4. Germline CDR1 MNHEY, CDR2 SVGAGI. CDR3 length: 15 amino acids. In DNA form, the CDR3 reads TGTGCCAGCAGTGCTGGGACTAGCGGGATCAATGAGCAGTTCTTC. Amino acid sequence: CASSAGTSGINEQFF.

About this clone: A read error may account for a junction end that differs from germline. The rearrangement uses TRBV2 and TRBJ1-2, with D hard to call. This CDR3 region has 12 residues. Germline CDR1 and CDR2: SNHLY and FYNNEI. The CDR3 DNA follows: TGTGCCGGCAGAGATTCCGGCTATGGCTACACCTTC. It is translated as CAGRDSGYGYTF.

This clone was picked up one time. The rearrangement links TRBV5-1 to TRBJ2-2, with D perhaps matching TRBD2 (5 bases). Germline CDR1 reads SGHRS; CDR2 reads YFSETQ. This CDR3 has 17 amino acids. The germline V and J ends were trimmed by 0 bases and 5 bases, with 17 bases remaining between them. CDR3 sequence: CASSLAAGGSGTGELFF. In nucleotides, the CDR3 is TGCGCCAGCAGCTTGGCCGCAGGCGGATCGGGAACCGGGGAGCTGTTTTTT.

The V gene is TRBV19, the J gene TRBJ1-5; D is possibly TRBD1 (5 bases). Germline V gene lookup returns CDR1 LNHDA and CDR2 SQIVND (reference sequence). This CDR3 spans 17 amino acids. Between the trimmed V and J ends, which lost 2 bases and 3 bases, there was a span of 17 bases. The CDR3 region is CASSISEDIWDNQPQHF. The DNA of the CDR3 is TGTGCCAGTAGTATATCAGAGGACATTTGGGACAATCAGCCCCAGCATTTT.

This chain links TRBV4-2 with TRBJ2-3, with D perhaps TRBD2 (6 bases). Germline V gene lookup returns CDR1 LGHNA and CDR2 YNFKEQ. V lost 0 bases and J lost 5, with 18 bases in between. The CDR3 runs 17 residues. CDR3 in amino acids: CASSQDTGALSGDTQYF. In nucleotides, the CDR3 is TGTGCCAGCAGCCAAGATACGGGAGCCCTTTCCGGAGATACGCAGTATTTT.

The chain uses TRBV2 and TRBJ1-1; no definite D call. CDR3 length: 13 residues. Germline values: CDR1 SNHLY, CDR2 FYNNEI. The V and J ends lost 6 bases and 1 base respectively, with 9 bases between them. CDR3 residues: CASRFLQNTEAFF. CDR3 in DNA: TGTGCCAGCAGGTTCTTACAGAACACTGAAGCTTTCTTT.

V is TRBV11-1 and J is TRBJ2-7; TRBD2 matches 12 bases. This CDR3 has 17 amino acids. Trimming at V came to 2 bases and at J to 0 bases, leaving 5 bases not matched to a gene. Germline V lookup: CDR1 SGHAT, CDR2 FQDESV (reference sequence). The chain's CDR3 is CASSLTSGRRSSYEQYF. CDR3 nucleotides: TGTGCCAGCAGCTTAACTAGCGGGAGGCGGAGCTCCTACGAGCAGTACTTC.

J is TRBJ1-1 and V is TRBV7-9, with a weak D call TRBD1 (5 bases). Trimming pared 5 bases from V and 1 base from J, leaving 11 bases between. This CDR3 comprises 14 residues. Germline values: CDR1 SEHNR, CDR2 FQNEAQ (reference sequence). CDR3 in amino acids: CASSPPQGNTEAFF. Here the CDR3 DNA reads TGTGCCAGCAGCCCCCCCCAGGGGAACACTGAAGCTTTCTTT.

This chain joins TRBV5-1 and TRBJ2-7; D is unresolved. Deletions cut 4 bases from V and 1 base from J, with 6 bases between. The CDR3 runs to 12 residues. The germline gives CDR1 SGHRS, CDR2 YFSETQ. CDR3 DNA: TGCGCCAGCAGCCTACCTTCCTACGAGCAGTACTTC. Its translation: CASSLPSYEQYF.

This clone has a single count. This sequence joins TRBV10-3 and TRBJ2-5; D may be TRBD2 (6 bases). Trimming removed 3 bases from V and 0 bases from J, with 17 bases in between. CDR1 is ENHRY, CDR2 SYGVKD, per germline. The CDR3 is 17 amino acids. CDR3: CAISERGKALYQETQYF. The CDR3 DNA follows: TGTGCCATCAGTGAACGGGGGAAGGCCCTATACCAAGAGACCCAGTACTTC.

The rearrangement uses TRBV27 and TRBJ2-7; D is unresolved. Germline assignment: CDR1 MNHEY and CDR2 SMNVEV (reference sequence). Trimming took 2 bases from V and 1 from J, leaving 12 bases between them. The CDR3 has 15 amino acids. The CDR3 loop reads CASSLQKKVSYEQYF. Written as DNA, the CDR3 is TGTGCCAGCAGTTTACAGAAGAAAGTTTCCTACGAGCAGTACTTC.

This sequence joins TRBV11-3 and TRBJ2-1; D perhaps matches TRBD2 (6 bases). Germline V gene sequence: CDR1 SGHNT, CDR2 YENEEA. The V end lost 8 bases, the J end lost 0 bases, and 14 bases lay between the germline ends. This CDR3 comprises 15 residues. CDR3 protein: CASSRRESSYNEQFF. The CDR3 nucleotides read TGTGCCAGCTCCCGCCGGGAGAGCTCCTACAATGAGCAGTTCTTC.

The V gene is TRBV6-5, the J gene TRBJ2-1; TRBD1 agrees at 9 bases. From germline, CDR1 is MNHEY and CDR2 SVGAGI. The CDR3 spans 13 residues. The junction had 4 bases not matched to a gene; V was cut back by 6 bases and J by 7 bases. CDR3 nucleotide sequence: TGTGCCAGCAGAGAAGACAGGGGGAATGAGCAGTTCTTC. Translated: CASREDRGNEQFF.

The chain is built from TRBV9 and TRBJ2-7; 8 bases map to TRBD2. CDR3 length: 16 residues. From germline, CDR1 is SGDLS and CDR2 YYNGEE. V lost 0 bases and J lost 4; bases outside the gene matches: 9. The CDR3, as DNA: TGTGCCAGCAGCGTAGGTTCGGGACTAGGGGTATACGAGCAGTACTTC. It encodes CASSVGSGLGVYEQYF.

The V call is TRBV18, the J call TRBJ2-5; 10 nucleotides agree with TRBD1. The CDR3 spans 15 residues. Germline trimming cut 1 base from V and 4 bases from J; bases unmatched to any gene: 3. The germline CDR1 and CDR2 sequences are KGHSH and LQKENI. The CDR3 coding sequence is TGTGCCAGCTCACCACTGACAGGGGGCGCAGAGACCCAGTACTTC. Amino acid sequence: CASSPLTGGAETQYF.

This rearrangement joins TRBV28 to TRBJ1-2, with D maybe TRBD1 (6 bases). The germline gives CDR1 MDHEN, CDR2 SYDVKM. The CDR3 has 14 residues. Trimming took 1 base from V and 1 from J, leaving 7 bases between them. The CDR3 is CASSLSGVNYGYTF. For the CDR3, the DNA is TGTGCCAGCAGTTTATCAGGGGTTAACTATGGCTACACCTTC.

The J gene is TRBJ1-2, the V gene TRBV19; unclear D gene. The CDR3 runs 15 residues. In germline, CDR1 is LNHDA, CDR2 SQIVND (reference sequence). V shed 3 bases and J shed 4 bases, with 15 bases lying between them. The CDR3 loop is CASSIEGRRTYGYTF. The CDR3 nucleotides read TGTGCCAGTAGTATTGAGGGCAGGCGGACCTATGGCTACACCTTC. The whole variable domain, remainder taken from reference TRBV19 and TRBJ1-2, is DGGITQSPKYLFRKEGQNVTLSCEQNLNHDAMYWYRQDPGQGLRLIYYSQIVNDFQKGDIAEGYSVSREKKESFPLTVTSAQKNPTAFYLCASSIEGRRTYGYTFGSGTRLTVV.

The V gene is TRBV4-1, the J gene TRBJ2-5; perhaps TRBD2 as D (6 bases). The CDR3 has 13 residues. Trimming took off 1 base at V and 7 bases at J, with 10 bases between the two ends. Germline lookup yields CDR1 MGHRA and CDR2 YSYEKL. CDR3 region: CASSQGLGGTQYF. The CDR3 nucleotides are TGCGCCAGCAGCCAAGGATTGGGAGGGACCCAGTACTTC.

This clone has only one observation. The chain is built from TRBV19 and TRBJ1-2, with TRBD1 identical over 11 bases. The CDR3 has 17 residues. Germline V gene sequence: CDR1 LNHDA, CDR2 SQIVND (reference sequence). Trimming took 3 bases from V and 1 from J; bases not matched to a gene: 7. The CDR3 is CASSIYPGQGDNYGYTF. CDR3 sequence (DNA): TGTGCCAGTAGTATCTACCCGGGACAGGGGGATAACTATGGCTACACCTTC.

This rearrangement joins TRBV29-1 to TRBJ2-7, with 10 bases fitting TRBD2. V lost 6 bases, J lost 1 base, and 6 bases stayed unmatched. The length of the CDR3 is 14 residues. Germline V gene lookup returns CDR1 SQVTM and CDR2 ANQGSEA. This chain's CDR3 is CSVRRTSGSYEQYF. The CDR3 DNA reads TGCAGCGTGAGGCGGACTAGCGGTTCCTACGAGCAGTACTTC.

This sequence joins TRBV18 and TRBJ2-3, with 8 bases aligning to TRBD2. This CDR3 is built from 15 residues. Germline V gives CDR1 KGHSH, CDR2 LQKENI. With V trimmed by 3 bases and J by 5 bases, 7 bases remained unmatched. The CDR3 sequence: CASSPAGTRGDTQYF. The CDR3 DNA is TGTGCCAGCTCACCGGCCGGGACTAGGGGAGATACGCAGTATTTT. Full variable domain (missing parts from reference TRBV18 and TRBJ2-3): NAGVMQNPRHLVRRRGQEARLRCSPMKGHSHVYWYRQLPEEGLKFMVYLQKENIIDESGMPKERFSAEFPKEGPSILRIQQVVRGDSAAYFCASSPAGTRGDTQYFGPGTRLTVL.

This clone was recorded a few times. This chain joins TRBV5-4 and TRBJ2-2; TRBD2 might be the D (5 bases). The CDR3 has 16 residues. V shed 1 base and J shed 0 bases, with 10 bases lying between them. Germline assignment: CDR1 SGHNT and CDR2 YYREEE (reference sequence). The CDR3 loop reads CASSLHAGTNTGELFF. Here the CDR3 DNA reads TGTGCCAGCAGCTTGCACGCGGGTACGAACACCGGGGAGCTGTTTTTT.

The chain employs TRBV6-6 and TRBJ2-3, with 7 bases that match TRBD1. From germline, CDR1 is MNHNY and CDR2 SVGAGI (reference sequence). Germline trimming cut 5 bases from V and 0 bases from J; bases unmatched to any gene: 8. The CDR3 runs 16 residues. CDR3 in amino acids: CASSHLGGPSTDTQYF. CDR3 DNA: TGTGCCAGCAGTCACCTAGGGGGCCCGAGCACAGATACGCAGTATTTT.

The chain carries TRBV27 and TRBJ2-3; D is unclear. This CDR3 spans 13 amino acids. Germline V gives CDR1 MNHEY, CDR2 SMNVEV (reference sequence). Trimming cost V 3 bases and J 5 bases, with 9 bases left between them. In DNA form, the CDR3 reads TGTGCCAGCAGTTTGGGCCGCAAAGATACGCAGTATTTT. Translation gives CASSLGRKDTQYF.